These T cell receptor beta chains were read from a single sample in a study of T cells expressing NK-cell markers. Using the 5' RACE reads, TCRdb records one entry per CDR3 protein without DNA. Its table records 400,000 to 450,000 distinct CDR3 sequences. Specimen: blood T cells: a sorted CD56 or NKG2C T cell subset, CD4+ or CD8+ T cells, or bulk PBMC T cells (not recorded which). The receptor source for this set is a woman between 18 and 69 years old in good health. Both conserved end residues are part of each CDR3. Each record gives: CDR3 length, J gene, V gene, CDR3 protein.

CDR3 length: 14
J gene: TRBJ2-7
V gene: TRBV7-2
CDR3 protein: CASSSRASSYEQYF

CDR3 length: 15
J gene: TRBJ2-1
V gene: TRBV12-3/TRBV12-4
CDR3 protein: CASSVVSGGNNEQFF

CDR3 length: 16
J gene: TRBJ2-1
V gene: TRBV9
CDR3 protein: CASSVGGGDTYNEQFF

CDR3 length: 15
J gene: TRBJ1-1
V gene: TRBV5-1
CDR3 protein: CASSAGTGPNTEAFF

CDR3 length: 15
J gene: TRBJ1-2
V gene: TRBV7-3
CDR3 protein: CASSLTVGINYGYTF

CDR3 length: 13
J gene: TRBJ1-1
V gene: TRBV9
CDR3 protein: CASSVVAFSEAFF

CDR3 length: 19
J gene: TRBJ1-5
V gene: TRBV4-3
CDR3 protein: CASSQFPGQGAEIIQPQHF

CDR3 length: 15
J gene: TRBJ2-1
V gene: TRBV10-3
CDR3 protein: CAISESGTVGNEQFF

CDR3 length: 15
J gene: TRBJ1-2
V gene: TRBV29-1
CDR3 protein: CSGGGSGDSNYGYTF

CDR3 length: 13
J gene: TRBJ1-2
V gene: TRBV12-3/TRBV12-4
CDR3 protein: CASSTGQGYGYTF

CDR3 length: 15
J gene: TRBJ2-1
V gene: TRBV19
CDR3 protein: CASRPMASSYNEQFF

CDR3 length: 15
J gene: TRBJ1-1
V gene: TRBV6-1
CDR3 protein: CASSPDRPMNTEAFF

CDR3 length: 15
J gene: TRBJ2-7
V gene: TRBV4-3
CDR3 protein: CASSPRPSGSHEQYF

CDR3 length: 13
J gene: TRBJ2-4
V gene: TRBV7-2
CDR3 protein: CASSSPRLDIQYF

CDR3 length: 14
J gene: TRBJ2-1
V gene: TRBV7-2
CDR3 protein: CASSLRLVPGEQFF

CDR3 length: 14
J gene: TRBJ1-2
V gene: TRBV29-1
CDR3 protein: CSVEEWTEVYGYTF

CDR3 length: 15
J gene: TRBJ2-3
V gene: TRBV7-2
CDR3 protein: CASSLSGRDGDTQYF

CDR3 length: 16
J gene: TRBJ1-3
V gene: TRBV3-1
CDR3 protein: CASSQGQPYSGNTIYF

CDR3 length: 13
J gene: TRBJ1-1
V gene: TRBV4-2
CDR3 protein: CASSQDQDRGAFF

CDR3 length: 16
J gene: TRBJ1-2
V gene: TRBV29-1
CDR3 protein: CSVTPGQGARSYGYTF

CDR3 length: 15
J gene: TRBJ2-2
V gene: TRBV20-1
CDR3 protein: CSVPTSGSGTGELFF

CDR3 length: 15
J gene: TRBJ2-1
V gene: TRBV7-7
CDR3 protein: CASSLSGATRNEQFF